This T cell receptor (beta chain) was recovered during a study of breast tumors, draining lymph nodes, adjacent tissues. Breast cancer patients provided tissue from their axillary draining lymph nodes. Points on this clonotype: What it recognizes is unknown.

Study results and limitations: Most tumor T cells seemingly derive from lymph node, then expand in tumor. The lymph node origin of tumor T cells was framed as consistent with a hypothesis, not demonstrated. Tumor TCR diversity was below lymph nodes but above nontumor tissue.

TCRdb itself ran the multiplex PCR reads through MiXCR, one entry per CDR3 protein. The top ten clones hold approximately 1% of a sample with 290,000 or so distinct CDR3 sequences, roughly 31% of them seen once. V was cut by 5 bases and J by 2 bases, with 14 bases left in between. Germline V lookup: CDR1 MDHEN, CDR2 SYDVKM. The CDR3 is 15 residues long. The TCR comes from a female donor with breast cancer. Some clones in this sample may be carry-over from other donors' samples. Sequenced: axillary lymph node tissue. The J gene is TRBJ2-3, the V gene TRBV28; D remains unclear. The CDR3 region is CASSKGQISTDTQYF. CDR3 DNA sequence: TGTGCCAGCAGTAAAGGGCAGATATCCACAGATACGCAGTATTTT.